Reported below is one TCR beta chain. This entry comes from a study of T cell responses to AZD1222 COVID-19 vaccine. Profiling relied on immunoSEQ multiplex PCR, and the TCRdb table lists in-frame clones only, not all of them. The sample includes 170,000 or so clones, roughly 93% of them seen just once. Germline assignment: CDR1 SGHTA and CDR2 FQGNSA. The CDR3 is made up of 15 amino acids. Trimming took 8 bases from V and 0 from J, leaving 17 bases between them. Material: peripheral blood, obtained on day 0 of AZD1222 vaccination. The receptor's source is an adult in good health. The chain joins TRBV7-2 to TRBJ2-7; D is ambiguous. The CDR3 loop reads CASSLWKLSSYEQYF. CDR3 nucleotide sequence: TGTGCCAGCTCTCTTTGGAAGCTCAGCTCCTACGAGCAGTACTTC.